This T cell receptor (beta chain) is drawn from a study of Ad26.COV2.S vaccination and SARS-CoV-2 variants. Stated treatment: approximately 18 received Ad26.COV2.S at low or high dose, single or two shots; roughly five received placebo; per-sample allocation not given. All samples were drawn on day 63, counting from the first vaccine or placebo injection. The method was immunoSEQ multiplex PCR; TCRdb's version includes in-frame clones alone and lacks a portion of them. Among roughly 330,000 clones listed, about nine tenths were seen once. V gave up 8 bases and J gave up 4 bases, with 11 bases separating them. The V gene's germline CDR1 is SNHLY and CDR2 FYNNEI. CDR3 length equals 12 residues.

This specimen was peripheral blood, taken in a trial of Ad26.COV2.S vaccine versus placebo. The receptor was derived from a person between 18 and 65 years old who received the Ad26.COV2.S COVID-19 vaccine or a placebo. The V call is TRBV2, the J call TRBJ1-1, with TRBD1 as a possible D gene (5 bases). CDR3 in amino acids: CASLLGGTEAFF. CDR3 nucleotides: TGTGCCAGCCTGCTCGGGGGCACTGAAGCTTTCTTT.